Below are 10 T cell receptor beta chains sequenced from a single sample in a study of OX40 agonist ivuxolimab in advanced cancers. Here immunoSEQ multiplex PCR was the method, and the copy in TCRdb shows in-frame clones only, minus some. Among under 20,000 clones listed, approximately 80% were seen once. Sequencing used CD4+ or CD8+ T cells sorted from blood, obtained in a trial of the OX40 agonist ivuxolimab. These receptors came from an adult with an advanced solid tumor such as melanoma, head and neck, liver or kidney cancer.

The chain combines TRBV6-6 with TRBJ1-1, with D unclear. Looked up from germline, CDR1 is MNHNY and CDR2 is SVGAGI (reference sequence). V was trimmed by 6 bases and J by 4 bases, leaving 3 bases between them. The CDR3 totals 10 residues. CDR3 coding DNA: TGTGCCAGCAGAGGCACTGAAGCTTTCTTT. Translation gives CASRGTEAFF.

This clone has just one count. The rearrangement joins TRBV29-1 to TRBJ2-3; 9 positions agree with TRBD1. This CDR3 comprises 13 residues. The junction had 5 bases not matched to a gene; V was cut back by 5 bases and J by 5 bases. CDR1 and CDR2 (germline): SQVTM, ANQGSEA. CDR3 bases: TGCAGCGTTCCCGACAGGGGGAGAGATACGCAGTATTTT. Encoded protein: CSVPDRGRDTQYF.

This chain joins TRBV5-1 and TRBJ1-4; D gene unclear. CDR3 size: 14 residues. Germline V gene data show CDR1 as SGHRS and CDR2 as YFSETQ. V dropped 4 bases and J dropped 8 bases, with 15 bases sitting between them. The DNA for the CDR3 is TGCGCCAGCAGCCTGAGCGCCCGAACCGAAAAACTGTTTTTT. Translated, it gives CASSLSARTEKLFF.

J is TRBJ2-1 and V is TRBV9; a possible D gene is TRBD2 (5 bases). CDR1 and CDR2 (germline): SGDLS, YYNGEE. Trimming removed 4 bases from V and 2 bases from J, with 10 bases in between. CDR3 size: 14 residues. CDR3 DNA sequence: TGTGCCAGCAGCCCGGACGGGACCTACAATGAGCAGTTCTTC. Translated: CASSPDGTYNEQFF.

This chain links TRBV28 with TRBJ1-2; a possible D gene is TRBD1 (5 bases). The ends were cut back, 7 bases at V and 1 base at J, with 10 bases in the middle. This CDR3 comprises 13 residues. The V gene's germline CDR1 is MDHEN and CDR2 SYDVKM. CDR3 nucleotide sequence: TGTGCCAGCAAAGTCAGGGTTAACTATGGCTACACCTTC. It codes for CASKVRVNYGYTF.

The chain joins TRBV18 to TRBJ2-7; 7 positions match TRBD1. The CDR3 is made up of 14 amino acids. The trim removed 3 bases at V and 0 bases at J, leaving 2 bases unmatched. Germline V lookup: CDR1 KGHSH, CDR2 LQKENI. The CDR3 nucleotides read TGTGCCAGCTCACCGGGGACAGACTCCTACGAGCAGTACTTC. Protein: CASSPGTDSYEQYF.

The V and J genes are TRBV2 and TRBJ1-5; 8 nucleotides agree with TRBD1. The V gene end was trimmed by 9 bases and the J gene end by 5 bases; junction bases not matched to a gene: 6. There are 13 residues in the CDR3. Germline CDR1 is SNHLY and CDR2 is FYNNEI. The CDR3 DNA follows: TGTGCCAGTGGGGACAGGCGGGATCAGCCCCAGCATTTT. The encoded protein is CASGDRRDQPQHF. The variable domain in full, with the rest retrieved from reference TRBV2 and TRBJ1-5, is EPEVTQTPSHQVTQMGQEVILRCVPISNHLYFYWYRQILGQKVEFLVSFYNNEISEKSEIFDDQFSVERPDGSNFTLKIRSTKLEDSAMYFCASGDRRDQPQHFGDGTRLSIL.

The chain has TRBV12-5 and TRBJ1-5; 7 bases map to TRBD1. The V segment lost 0 bases and the J segment 0 bases; nucleotides outside the gene matches: 2. Germline values: CDR1 LGHNT, CDR2 FRNRAP. The CDR3 length is 16 residues. The CDR3 DNA is TGTGCTAGTGGTTTGGTACAGGGGTATAGCAATCAGCCCCAGCATTTT. It specifies CASGLVQGYSNQPQHF.

V gene TRBV10-2 combines with J gene TRBJ2-2; 15 nucleotides align to TRBD2. The junction had 14 bases not matched to a gene; V was cut back by 7 bases and J by 5 bases. The germline V gene encodes CDR1 WSHSY and CDR2 SAAADI. This CDR3 region has 19 residues. The CDR3, as DNA: TGCGCCAGCACCCTAGGGACTAGCGGGAGGCTGGGAAAAACCGGGGAGCTGTTTTTT. It is translated as CASTLGTSGRLGKTGELFF.

The V and J genes are TRBV15 and TRBJ2-7; maybe TRBD2 (5 bases). The CDR3 contains 15 residues. V lost 0 bases to trimming and J lost 5 bases, with 14 bases between them. The germline V gene has CDR1 LNHNV and CDR2 YYDKDF (reference sequence). CDR3 in DNA: TGTGCCACCAGCAGAGATATAAGCGGCGAGGACGAGCAGTACTTC. Its translation: CATSRDISGEDEQYF.